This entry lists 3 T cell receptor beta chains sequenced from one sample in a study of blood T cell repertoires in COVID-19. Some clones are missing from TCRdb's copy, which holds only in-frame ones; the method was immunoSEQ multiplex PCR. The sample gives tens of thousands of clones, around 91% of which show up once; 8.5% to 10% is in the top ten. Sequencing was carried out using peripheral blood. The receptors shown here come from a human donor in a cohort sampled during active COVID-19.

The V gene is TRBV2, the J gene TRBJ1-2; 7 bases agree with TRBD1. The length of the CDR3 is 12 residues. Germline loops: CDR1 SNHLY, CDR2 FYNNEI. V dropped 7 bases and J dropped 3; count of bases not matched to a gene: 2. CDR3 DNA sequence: TGTGCCAGCACCGGACAGGACTATGGCTACACCTTC. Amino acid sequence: CASTGQDYGYTF.

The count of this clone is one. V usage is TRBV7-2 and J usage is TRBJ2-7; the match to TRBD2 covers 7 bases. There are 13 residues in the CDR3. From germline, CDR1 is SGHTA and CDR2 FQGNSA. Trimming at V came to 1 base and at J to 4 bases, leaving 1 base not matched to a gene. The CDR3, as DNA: TGTGCCAGCAGCTTAGTCGGGGGGTACGAGCAGTACTTC. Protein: CASSLVGGYEQYF.

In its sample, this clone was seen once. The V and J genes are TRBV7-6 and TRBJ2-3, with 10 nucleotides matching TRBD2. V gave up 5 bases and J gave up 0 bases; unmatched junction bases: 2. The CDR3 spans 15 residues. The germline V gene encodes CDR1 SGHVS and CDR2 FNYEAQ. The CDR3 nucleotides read TGTGCCAGCAGCGATAGCGGGAGGAGCACAGATACGCAGTATTTT. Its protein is CASSDSGRSTDTQYF.